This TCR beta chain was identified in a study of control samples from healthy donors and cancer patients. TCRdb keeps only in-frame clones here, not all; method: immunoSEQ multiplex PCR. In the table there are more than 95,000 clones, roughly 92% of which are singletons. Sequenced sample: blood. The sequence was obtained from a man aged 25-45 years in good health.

This CDR3 reads CASGSNPGGGGETQYF. The CDR3 DNA sequence: TGTGCCAGCGGATCAAACCCTGGCGGTGGAGGGGAGACCCAGTACTTC. The chain recombines TRBV5-4 with TRBJ2-5, with D possibly being TRBD2 (6 bases). The CDR3 length is 16 residues. Per the germline V gene, CDR1 is SGHNT and CDR2 is YYREEE (reference sequence). Deletions cut 7 bases from V and 5 bases from J, with 24 bases between. The full variable domain, completed using reference TRBV5-4 and TRBJ2-5, is ETGVTQSPTHLIKTRGQQVTLRCSSQSGHNTVSWYQQALGQGPQFIFQYYREEENGRGNFPPRFSGLQFPNYSSELNVNALELDDSALYLCASGSNPGGGGETQYFGPGTRLLVL.